The entry below gives a single T cell receptor (beta chain) sequence along with its context. Its antigen remains unknown. The data derive from a study of pediatric ulcerative colitis. Study-wide results and limits: A couple of patients' blood samples yielded substantially fewer templates. Blood-rectal clonal overlap within each person was significantly higher in ulcerative colitis patients than controls.

Before the diagnostic colonoscopy, ulcerative colitis patients were free of immunosuppressive medication. The germline CDR1 and CDR2 sequences are MNHNY and SVGAGI (reference sequence). J lost 1 base, V lost 6 bases, and 4 bases had no gene match. CDR3 length: 14 residues. Each sample received Survey-level depth of up to 500,000 reads. Here immunoSEQ multiplex PCR was the method, and the copy in TCRdb shows in-frame clones only, minus some. Among about 36,000 clones, over 65% were seen once, and the ten largest hold roughly 23%. Material: blood. This sequence joins TRBV6-6 and TRBJ1-1; 8 bases are a match to TRBD1. The TCR originated in a girl aged 10 to 17 with moderate ulcerative colitis. The CDR3 coding sequence is TGTGCCAGCAGAGACAGGGGAGAGAACACTGAAGCTTTCTTT. Encoded protein: CASRDRGENTEAFF.